The clone carrying this TCR beta chain appeared a few times. Trimming pared 5 bases from V and 7 bases from J, leaving 12 bases between. This CDR3 contains 13 residues. The germline CDR1 and CDR2 sequences are SGHAT and FQNNGV. One entry per CDR3 protein results from TCRdb running MiXCR on the 5' RACE reads. Here the sample spans around 50,000 distinct CDR3 sequences, about 6.2% being singletons. This specimen comes from a study of early T cells in non-severe SARS-CoV-2 infection. The clonotype originates from an adult who was a healthcare worker with PCR-confirmed SARS-CoV-2 infection or an uninfected control (not recorded which). The chain couples TRBV11-2 to TRBJ2-4; either TRBD1 or TRBD2 may supply D (5 bases each). Sequenced material: whole blood. The CDR3 protein is CASSRDRQNIQYF. Here the CDR3 DNA reads TGTGCCAGCAGCCGGGACCGACAGAACATTCAGTACTTC. Drawing the rest from reference TRBV11-2 and TRBJ2-4, the complete variable domain is EAGVAQSPRYKIIEKRQSVAFWCNPISGHATLYWYQQILGQGPKLLIQFQNNGVVDDSQLPKDRFSAERLKGVDSTLKIQPAKLEDSAVYLCASSRDRQNIQYFGAGTRLSVL.